Listed below are T cell receptor beta chains from one sample, sequenced in a study of blood T cell repertoires in COVID-19. Assay used: immunoSEQ multiplex PCR; TCRdb lists only in-frame clones, some missing. The profile shows approximately 28,000 clones, 90% to 95% of them singletons. The sample comprised peripheral blood. These receptors were taken from a woman between 70 and 85 years old with COVID-19, enrolled during active disease. CDR3s include the opening cysteine and the closing phenylalanine or tryptophan. D genes are given only for firm matches. Clone sizes are given selectively: once, few, many, or a class where the clone is expanded.

CDR3 protein,CDR3 DNA,J gene,D gene,clone size,V gene
CASSPPRQGRMNYGYTF,TGTGCCAGCAGCCCCCCTAGACAGGGAAGGATGAACTATGGCTACACCTTC,TRBJ1-2,TRBD1,.,TRBV3-1/TRBV3-2
CASSRQGMSYNEQFF,TGTGCCAGTAGTAGACAGGGTATGTCCTACAATGAGCAGTTCTTC,TRBJ2-1,TRBD1,.,TRBV19
CASCRGGFNTEAFF,TGTGCCAGCTGCCGAGGGGGTTTTAACACTGAAGCTTTCTTT,TRBJ1-1,.,.,TRBV6-5
CASSLGANTEAFF,TGTGCCAGCAGTTTAGGGGCAAACACTGAAGCTTTCTTT,TRBJ1-1,.,.,TRBV12-3/TRBV12-4
CASSKRTSGNLDEQFF,TGTGCCAGCAGTAAGCGGACTAGCGGGAACTTAGATGAGCAGTTCTTC,TRBJ2-1,TRBD2,.,TRBV7-3
CASSLSGSYNEQFF,TGTGCCAGCAGCCTAAGCGGGAGCTACAATGAGCAGTTCTTC,TRBJ2-1,TRBD2,.,TRBV7-2
CAWGTGGITEAFF,TGTGCCTGGGGAACAGGGGGCATCACTGAAGCTTTCTTT,TRBJ1-1,TRBD1,.,TRBV30
CASSLLGLAGVNEQFF,TGTGCCAGCAGCTTATTAGGCCTAGCGGGAGTGAATGAGCAGTTCTTC,TRBJ2-1,TRBD2,.,TRBV7-2
CATGPGLAGPSSYNEQFF,TGTGCCACCGGACCGGGACTAGCGGGACCTAGCTCCTACAATGAGCAGTTCTTC,TRBJ2-1,TRBD2,.,TRBV7-8
CASSQEYQGATNEKLFF,TGTGCCAGCAGCCAAGAGTACCAGGGGGCAACTAATGAAAAACTGTTTTTT,TRBJ1-4,TRBD1,once,TRBV14
CAWRVAGGFYNEQFF,TGTGCCTGGAGAGTAGCGGGAGGTTTCTACAATGAGCAGTTCTTC,TRBJ2-1,TRBD2,.,TRBV30
CASSRDRGLAFF,TGTGCCAGCAGCCGGGACAGGGGATTAGCTTTCTTT,TRBJ1-1,TRBD1,.,TRBV7-9
CASSPSLAGGAHEQFF,TGTGCCAGCAGCCCCTCTTTAGCGGGAGGGGCCCATGAGCAGTTCTTC,TRBJ2-1,TRBD2,.,TRBV11-2
CASSRGAENTIYF,TGTGCCAGCAGTAGGGGTGCTGAAAACACCATATATTTT,TRBJ1-3,.,.,TRBV2
CASSILLSPLHF,TGTGCCAGCAGCATTCTCCTTTCACCCCTCCACTTT,TRBJ1-6,.,.,TRBV7-2
CASNPGTANEKLFF,TGTGCCAGCAACCCCGGGACAGCTAATGAAAAACTGTTTTTT,TRBJ1-4,TRBD1,.,TRBV6-5
CASRPGGSQETQYF,TGTGCCAGTAGACCCGGAGGGAGTCAAGAGACCCAGTACTTC,TRBJ2-5,.,.,TRBV19
CASSFGTGSAEAFF,TGTGCCAGCAGCTTCGGGACAGGGAGCGCTGAAGCTTTCTTT,TRBJ1-1,TRBD1,.,TRBV11-1
CASSLGALYNEQFF,TGTGCCAGCAGCTTAGGTGCGTTGTACAATGAGCAGTTCTTC,TRBJ2-1,.,once,TRBV7-9
CATKPTGSDEQYF,TGTGCCACTAAACCCACAGGGAGTGACGAGCAGTACTTC,TRBJ2-7,.,.,TRBV15
CATAGVFSGNTIYF,TGTGCCACCGCGGGGGTATTCTCTGGAAACACCATATATTTT,TRBJ1-3,.,.,TRBV6-6
CASGRQLASGNTEAFF,TGTGCCAGCGGCCGACAGTTGGCCTCGGGGAACACTGAAGCTTTCTTT,TRBJ1-1,.,.,TRBV27
CASSIPQGRGSNTGELFF,TGTGCCAGTAGTATTCCCCAGGGCAGGGGCTCGAACACCGGGGAGCTGTTTTTT,TRBJ2-2,.,.,TRBV19
CASSMEGFGANEKLFF,TGTGCCAGTAGTATGGAGGGGTTTGGGGCTAATGAAAAACTGTTTTTT,TRBJ1-4,.,.,TRBV19
CASSLRGGWGGYTF,TGTGCCAGCAGTTTAAGAGGGGGCTGGGGTGGCTACACCTTC,TRBJ1-2,TRBD1,.,TRBV27
CATSDVSSGRISADTQYF,TGTGCCACCAGTGATGTGTCTAGCGGGAGGATAAGCGCAGATACGCAGTATTTT,TRBJ2-3,TRBD2,.,TRBV24-1
CASSPKYDSQNYGYTF,TGTGCCAGCTCCCCGAAATACGACAGTCAGAACTATGGCTACACCTTC,TRBJ1-2,.,few,TRBV18
CASSPPQGATYEQYF,TGTGCCAGCAGCCCCCCCCAAGGGGCAACCTACGAGCAGTACTTC,TRBJ2-7,.,.,TRBV3-1/TRBV3-2
CAWSVGGPPYEQYF,TGTGCCTGGAGTGTAGGAGGACCCCCCTACGAGCAGTACTTC,TRBJ2-7,.,.,TRBV30
CASSLEGTENTEAFF,TGCGCCAGCAGCTTGGAAGGGACAGAGAACACTGAAGCTTTCTTT,TRBJ1-1,TRBD1,.,TRBV5-1
CATSRGRDNSYSPLHF,TGTGCCACCAGCAGAGGCAGGGACAATTCTTACTCACCCCTCCACTTT,TRBJ1-6,.,.,TRBV15
CASSFQGAEAFF,TGTGCCAGTAGTTTTCAGGGGGCTGAAGCTTTCTTT,TRBJ1-1,TRBD1,.,TRBV19
CASRKGQGTYEQYF,TGTGCCAGTAGGAAGGGACAGGGCACCTACGAGCAGTACTTC,TRBJ2-7,TRBD1,.,TRBV19
CASSLAARQGAINEQFF,TGTGCCAGCAGCTTGGCCGCTAGACAGGGGGCGATAAATGAGCAGTTCTTC,TRBJ2-1,TRBD1,.,TRBV5-5
CASSPGQSYEQYF,TGTGCCAGCTCACCCGGACAGTCCTACGAGCAGTACTTC,TRBJ2-7,.,.,TRBV18
CASSLVGGPTNEKLFF,TGTGCCAGCAGCTTAGTCGGGGGTCCGACTAATGAAAAACTGTTTTTT,TRBJ1-4,.,.,TRBV7-2
CASSLTGGNTIYF,TGTGCCAGCAGCTTAACAGGGGGAAACACCATATATTTT,TRBJ1-3,.,once,TRBV5-8
CASSQDREQPQHF,TGTGCCAGCAGCCAGGACAGGGAACAGCCCCAGCATTTT,TRBJ1-5,TRBD1,.,TRBV7-8
CASNRDRDYGYTF,TGTGCCAGCAACCGAGACAGGGACTATGGCTACACCTTC,TRBJ1-2,TRBD1,.,TRBV6-5
CASSPWTGGTAEQYF,TGTGCCAGTAGCCCTTGGACAGGGGGAACCGCCGAGCAGTACTTC,TRBJ2-7,TRBD1,.,TRBV19
CASSPGLGQPQHF,TGTGCCAGCAGCCCAGGCCTCGGTCAGCCCCAGCATTTT,TRBJ1-5,.,.,TRBV28
CASSLVSLPNGYTF,TGTGCCAGCAGCTTAGTCTCGCTACCGAATGGCTACACCTTC,TRBJ1-2,.,.,TRBV7-8
CASSELGTPNTEAFF,TGTGCCAGCAGTGAATTGGGGACACCGAACACTGAAGCTTTCTTT,TRBJ1-1,.,.,TRBV2
CASSSPGLAAPYNEQFF,TGTGCCAGCAGTTCCCCGGGACTAGCGGCTCCCTACAATGAGCAGTTCTTC,TRBJ2-1,TRBD2,.,TRBV27
CAWSILQNTGELFF,TGTGCCTGGAGTATACTCCAGAACACCGGGGAGCTGTTTTTT,TRBJ2-2,.,few,TRBV30
CATSRDAGTGNEQYF,TGTGCCACCAGCAGAGATGCCGGGACAGGGAACGAGCAGTACTTC,TRBJ2-7,TRBD1,.,TRBV15
CAWRVGSSGEKLFF,TGTGCCTGGAGGGTGGGCAGTAGTGGTGAAAAACTGTTTTTT,TRBJ1-4,.,.,TRBV30
CASKIIAGGFDEQFF,TGTGCCAGCAAAATTATAGCGGGAGGATTCGATGAGCAGTTCTTC,TRBJ2-1,TRBD2,.,TRBV7-2
CASSFDRVNTEAFF,TGTGCCAGCAGCTTTGACAGGGTCAACACTGAAGCTTTCTTT,TRBJ1-1,TRBD1,.,TRBV7-2
CASSFLQGQEKLFF,TGTGCCAGCAGTTTTTTACAGGGGCAAGAAAAACTGTTTTTT,TRBJ1-4,TRBD1,.,TRBV28
CASSLVWPGVYNEQFF,TGTGCCAGCAGCTTAGTTTGGCCAGGGGTCTACAATGAGCAGTTCTTC,TRBJ2-1,.,.,TRBV7-2
CASGRVDASYEQYF,TGTGCCAGCGGGAGGGTGGACGCCTCCTACGAGCAGTACTTC,TRBJ2-7,TRBD2,.,TRBV6-5
CASSLTPSYVGLGNEQFF,TGTGCCAGCAGCTTAACCCCTTCATATGTGGGACTCGGCAATGAGCAGTTCTTC,TRBJ2-1,.,.,TRBV7-3